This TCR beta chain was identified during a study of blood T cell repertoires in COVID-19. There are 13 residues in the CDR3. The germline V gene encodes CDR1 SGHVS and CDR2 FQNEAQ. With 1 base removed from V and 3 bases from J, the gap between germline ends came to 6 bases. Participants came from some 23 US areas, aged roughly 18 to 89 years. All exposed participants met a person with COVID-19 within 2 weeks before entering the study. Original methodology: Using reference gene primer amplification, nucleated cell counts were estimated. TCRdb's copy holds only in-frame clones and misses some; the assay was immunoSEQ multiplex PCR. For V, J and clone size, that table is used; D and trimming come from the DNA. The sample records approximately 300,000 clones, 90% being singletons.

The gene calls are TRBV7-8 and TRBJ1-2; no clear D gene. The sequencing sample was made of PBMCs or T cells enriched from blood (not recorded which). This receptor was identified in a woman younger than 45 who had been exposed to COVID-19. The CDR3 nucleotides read TGTGCCAGCAGCTTAGACCCGGACTATGGCTACACCTTC. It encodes CASSLDPDYGYTF.